This TCR beta chain comes out of a study of T cell responses to AZD1222 COVID-19 vaccine. This table comes from immunoSEQ multiplex PCR, and its TCRdb copy is limited to in-frame clones, with some not included. The sample lists approximately 180,000 clones; about 89% were seen once. Study-level findings and limits: It should be noted that donors were predominantly white British and more often female, and clonal diversity was possibly underestimated.

V was shortened by 6 bases and J by 4 bases, with 13 bases between the two germline ends. Germline-derived CDR1 and CDR2 are MNHEY and SMNVEV (reference sequence). The CDR3 has 14 residues. Notes on this clone: What it binds is not known.

This chain connects TRBV27 to TRBJ2-1, with D possibly TRBD2 on 5 matching bases. The receptor's source is an adult in good health. This sample comprised peripheral blood, obtained on day 0 of AZD1222 vaccination. This CDR3 is CASSLLGRYNEQFF. DNA for the CDR3: TGTGCCAGCAGCCTTTTGGGGAGATACAATGAGCAGTTCTTC.